This TCR beta chain came from a study of T cell responses to AZD1222 COVID-19 vaccine. Clones were sequenced by immunoSEQ multiplex PCR, and TCRdb holds only the in-frame ones, with some missing. Reported are about 140,000 clones; the ten largest clones contain about 2.2%. Regarding this clone: Its antigen remains unknown.

V shed 2 bases and J 2 bases; nucleotides not matched to a gene: 4. Germline V gene sequence: CDR1 LGHNA, CDR2 YSLEER. The CDR3 sequence is 15 residues long. Study findings and constraints: Donors, mostly white British, included more females; clonal diversity was possibly underestimated. Breadth and depth of Spike-specific TCRs rose after two AZD1222 doses. Among spike-specific TCRs, nearly half reportedly target unmutated variant regions.

This sequence was found in an adult in good health. The sequencing input was peripheral blood. The genes are TRBV4-3 and TRBJ2-3; 7 nucleotides agree with TRBD1. DNA of the CDR3: TGCGCCAGCAGCCAAACGGGACAGACCACAGATACGCAGTATTTT. Translating it yields CASSQTGQTTDTQYF.